These 23 T cell receptor beta chains came from one sample sequenced in a study of blood T cell repertoires in COVID-19. TCRdb's copy holds only in-frame clones and misses some; the assay was immunoSEQ multiplex PCR. The table has approximately 200,000 clones, about 90% seen once. Sequencing was performed on peripheral blood. The origin of the receptors is a woman aged 55-70 years with acute or convalescent COVID-19.

The rearrangement joins TRBV10-3 to TRBJ2-5; 9 bases map to TRBD1. V dropped 0 bases and J dropped 4; count of bases not matched to a gene: 3. Germline V gene sequence: CDR1 ENHRY, CDR2 SYGVKD. The CDR3 is 15 residues long. CDR3 DNA sequence: TGTGCCATCAGTGAGTCGACAGGGGGGGGAGAGACCCAGTACTTC. Translated, it gives CAISESTGGGETQYF.

This clone was detected a few times. This chain connects TRBV4-3 to TRBJ1-2, with D possibly being TRBD1 (5 bases). CDR3 length: 16 amino acids. V lost 0 bases to trimming and J lost 4 bases, with 15 bases between them. CDR1 is LGHNA and CDR2 is YSLEER in the germline V gene. CDR3 in amino acids: CASSQDSSGGSYGYTF. The CDR3 DNA reads as TGCGCCAGCAGCCAAGATTCCTCGGGGGGTAGCTATGGCTACACCTTC.

The V call is TRBV19, the J call TRBJ1-4; TRBD1 might be the D (6 bases). The germline CDR1 and CDR2 sequences are LNHDA and SQIVND (reference sequence). The CDR3 has 13 amino acids. Deletions cut 4 bases from V and 4 bases from J, with 7 bases between. CDR3: CASSRQVNEKLFF. The CDR3, as DNA: TGTGCCAGTAGTAGACAGGTTAATGAAAAACTGTTTTTT.

The gene calls are TRBV27 and TRBJ1-1; 7 bases are a match to TRBD1. J lost 3 bases, V lost 4 bases, and 11 bases had no gene match. From germline, CDR1 is MNHEY and CDR2 SMNVEV (reference sequence). This CDR3 is built from 16 residues. The CDR3 region has the DNA TGTGCCAGCAGTTCCCATCAGACAGGGCGGGACACTGAAGCTTTCTTT. Its translation is CASSSHQTGRDTEAFF.

This chain uses TRBV4-3 with TRBJ2-1; 10 bases align to TRBD2. Trimming cost V 1 base and J 5 bases; bases outside gene matches: 2. Germline V gene lookup returns CDR1 LGHNA and CDR2 YSLEER. This CDR3 is 15 amino acids long. The CDR3 loop is CASSQGLAGHNEQFF. CDR3 nucleotides: TGCGCCAGCAGCCAAGGACTAGCGGGTCACAATGAGCAGTTCTTC.

V and J are TRBV11-2 and TRBJ2-1, with 13 bases identical to TRBD2. Germline assignment: CDR1 SGHAT and CDR2 FQNNGV. V was pared by 1 base and J by 6 bases, with 6 bases of the junction left unmatched. The CDR3 runs to 17 residues. The CDR3 loop is CASSLVPGLAGSNEQFF. The CDR3 DNA follows: TGTGCCAGCAGCTTAGTACCGGGACTAGCGGGAAGCAATGAGCAGTTCTTC.

The chain's CDR3 is CASSLRSSGYEQYF. DNA for the CDR3: TGTGCCAGCAGCTTGAGGTCTAGCGGCTACGAGCAGTACTTC. This rearrangement joins TRBV5-4 to TRBJ2-7; 7 nucleotides align to TRBD2. CDR1 and CDR2 from the germline V gene are SGHNT and YYREEE (reference sequence). V trimming: 1 base; J trimming: 3 bases; junction bases outside the gene matches: 4. This CDR3 is built from 14 residues.

The chain uses TRBV27 and TRBJ2-7; the match to TRBD2 covers 11 bases. The CDR3 is made up of 14 amino acids. CDR1 is MNHEY, CDR2 SMNVEV, per germline (reference sequence). With V trimmed by 3 bases and J by 5 bases, 3 bases remained unmatched. CDR3 region: CASSFGTSGDEQYF. CDR3 DNA sequence: TGTGCCAGCAGTTTCGGGACTAGCGGTGACGAGCAGTACTTC.

This chain joins TRBV19 and TRBJ1-4, with TRBD1 identical over 8 bases. The CDR3 is 14 amino acids. V shed 6 bases, J shed 3 bases, and the junction held 3 bases outside the gene matches. Per the germline V gene, CDR1 is LNHDA and CDR2 is SQIVND (reference sequence). This CDR3 reads CASRRDRPNEKLFF. The CDR3 DNA follows: TGTGCCAGTAGGAGGGACAGGCCTAATGAAAAACTGTTTTTT.

The V gene is TRBV19, the J gene TRBJ2-3; weak D call: TRBD2 (5 bases). This CDR3 is 14 amino acids long. The V end was cut by 3 bases, the J end by 6 bases, with 13 bases between. CDR1 and CDR2 (germline): LNHDA, SQIVND (reference sequence). For the CDR3, the DNA is TGTGCCAGTAGTATTGGAGCTCGGAGGGATACGCAGTATTTT. Its protein product is CASSIGARRDTQYF.

The V gene is TRBV7-3, the J gene TRBJ1-6; TRBD1 is a possible D gene (6 bases). The CDR3 contains 18 residues. V shed 3 bases and J shed 0 bases, with 15 bases lying between them. The germline gives CDR1 SGHTA, CDR2 FQGTGA. For the CDR3, the DNA is TGTGCCAGCAGCTTCGGACCTGGACAGAGCTCCTATAATTCACCCCTCCACTTT. The encoded protein is CASSFGPGQSSYNSPLHF.

The chain couples TRBV3-1 (or the pseudogene TRBV3-2) to TRBJ1-1, with D possibly TRBD1 on 6 matching bases. V was trimmed by 3 bases and J by 0 bases, leaving 8 bases between them. This CDR3 region has 14 residues. Germline CDR1 LGHDT, CDR2 YNNKEL (reference sequence). The CDR3 DNA follows: TGTGCCAGCAGCCACGGACAGCTGAACACTGAAGCTTTCTTT. Translated, it gives CASSHGQLNTEAFF.

V usage is TRBV6-1 and J usage is TRBJ1-4; 8 bases match TRBD1. CDR1 and CDR2 (germline): MNHNS, SASEGT. CDR3 length: 15 residues. Trimming at V came to 1 base and at J to 8 bases, leaving 6 bases not matched to a gene. As DNA, the CDR3 is TGTGCCAGCAGTGAAGTTTGGACAGGGTTCGAAAAACTGTTTTTT. This codes for CASSEVWTGFEKLFF.

The genes are TRBV19 and TRBJ1-2; 9 nucleotides line up with TRBD1. Germline V CDR1 and CDR2: LNHDA, SQIVND (reference sequence). With 7 bases clipped from V and 8 bases from J, the junction kept 14 bases outside the gene matches. This CDR3 spans 15 amino acids. CDR3 sequence: CASNIPGQGIKGYTF. The CDR3 DNA sequence: TGTGCCAGTAACATACCCGGACAGGGGATAAAGGGCTACACCTTC.

This chain connects TRBV4-2 to TRBJ2-7; TRBD2 might be the D (6 bases). V was cut by 0 bases and J by 4 bases, with 13 bases left in between. Germline CDR1 reads LGHNA; CDR2 reads YNFKEQ. The CDR3 totals 15 residues. The CDR3 loop is CASSQESSGGYEQYF. CDR3 nucleotides: TGTGCCAGCAGCCAAGAAAGCAGTGGGGGGTACGAGCAGTACTTC.

This chain links TRBV28 with TRBJ1-3, with a weak D call TRBD1 (5 bases). Deletions cut 3 bases from V and 1 base from J, with 10 bases between. The CDR3 extends over 15 amino acids. Per germline, CDR1 MDHEN and CDR2 SYDVKM. Here the CDR3 reads CASSLWEGSGNTIYF. In nucleotides, the CDR3 is TGTGCCAGCAGTTTGTGGGAGGGGTCTGGAAACACCATATATTTT.

This clone was counted once. The chain recombines TRBV7-2 with TRBJ2-6, with 7 bases lining up with TRBD2. The germline CDR1 and CDR2 sequences are SGHTA and FQGNSA. The CDR3 loop spans 17 amino acids. V shed 5 bases, J shed 4 bases, and the junction held 11 bases outside the gene matches. The CDR3 spells CASSPVGGLRGANVLTF. CDR3 bases: TGTGCCAGCAGCCCAGTGGGAGGGCTTAGAGGGGCCAACGTCCTGACTTTC.

The chain uses TRBV28 and TRBJ1-5; no definite D call. The length of the CDR3 is 12 residues. The germline V gene has CDR1 MDHEN and CDR2 SYDVKM. Trimming cost V 7 bases and J 0 bases, with 4 bases left between them. The CDR3 is CASTYSNQPQHF. CDR3 DNA sequence: TGTGCCAGCACCTATAGCAATCAGCCCCAGCATTTT.

The J gene is TRBJ2-3, the V gene TRBV29-1; no clear D. The germline V gene has CDR1 SQVTM and CDR2 ANQGSEA. This CDR3 is 12 amino acids long. This CDR3 reads CSWSVSTDTQYF. The DNA for the CDR3 is TGCAGTTGGAGTGTGAGCACAGATACGCAGTATTTT.

The gene calls are TRBV18 and TRBJ2-7, with D possibly TRBD2 on 6 matching bases. Germline V lookup: CDR1 KGHSH, CDR2 LQKENI. This CDR3 is 13 amino acids long. Trimming pared 3 bases from V and 3 bases from J, leaving 9 bases between. CDR3 protein: CASSPSRGYEQYF. DNA of the CDR3: TGTGCCAGCTCACCGTCGCGGGGCTACGAGCAGTACTTC.

V usage is TRBV28 and J usage is TRBJ2-1; 7 nucleotides align to TRBD2. V lost 6 bases to trimming and J lost 0 bases; unmatched junction nucleotides: 5. Germline V gene lookup returns CDR1 MDHEN and CDR2 SYDVKM. This CDR3 is built from 15 residues. The CDR3 is CASSRGGGSYNEQFF. The CDR3 DNA sequence: TGTGCCAGCAGCCGTGGGGGGGGCTCCTACAATGAGCAGTTCTTC.

The chain recombines TRBV11-2 with TRBJ2-3; D remains ambiguous. Trimming stripped 5 bases from V and 5 bases from J, with 8 bases between. Germline V gene data show CDR1 as SGHAT and CDR2 as FQNNGV. This CDR3 spans 12 amino acids. The CDR3 nucleotides read TGTGCCAGCAGCCTAACCATAGATACGCAGTATTTT. This gives the protein CASSLTIDTQYF.

The rearrangement links TRBV3-1 (or the pseudogene TRBV3-2) to TRBJ2-5; D remains ambiguous. Trimming cost V 1 base and J 4 bases, with 7 bases left between them. CDR1 is LGHDT, CDR2 YNNKEL, per germline (reference sequence). This CDR3 contains 13 residues. CDR3 residues: CASSQAPRETQYF. CDR3 DNA sequence: TGTGCCAGCAGCCAAGCTCCCCGAGAGACCCAGTACTTC.